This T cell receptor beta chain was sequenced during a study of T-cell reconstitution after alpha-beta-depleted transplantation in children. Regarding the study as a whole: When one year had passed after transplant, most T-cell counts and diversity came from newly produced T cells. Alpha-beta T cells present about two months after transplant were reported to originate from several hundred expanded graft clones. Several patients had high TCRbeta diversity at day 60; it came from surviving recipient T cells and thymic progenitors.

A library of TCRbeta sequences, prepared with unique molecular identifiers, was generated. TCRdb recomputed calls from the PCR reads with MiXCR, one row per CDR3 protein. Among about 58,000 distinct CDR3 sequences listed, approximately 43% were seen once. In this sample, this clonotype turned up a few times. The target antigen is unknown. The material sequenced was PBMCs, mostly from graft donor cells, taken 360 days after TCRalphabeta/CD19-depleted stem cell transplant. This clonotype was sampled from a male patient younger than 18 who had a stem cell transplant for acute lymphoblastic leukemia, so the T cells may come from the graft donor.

The CDR3 nucleotides read TGTGCCAGCAGTTTATTGGGGGGTTTAGATACGCAGTATTTT. This codes for CASSLLGGLDTQYF. The chain combines TRBV27 with TRBJ2-3; D might be TRBD2 (6 bases). With 1 base removed from V and 5 bases from J, the gap between germline ends came to 10 bases. The CDR3 consists of 14 residues. In germline, CDR1 is MNHEY, CDR2 SMNVEV (reference sequence).